This TCR beta chain was captured in a study of blood T cells in healthy people across ages. Study-wide points: Diversity of TCR beta per million T cells declined in a roughly linear way with age.

Combining a sample-barcoded 5' primer with a J-beta primer mix, a second PCR ran for roughly 6 to 12 cycles. Tagging of each cDNA molecule was performed by a template-switch adaptor with 12 random nucleotides. TCRdb re-analysed the 5' RACE reads in MiXCR, keeping a single row per CDR3 protein. The sample has around 1,800,000 distinct CDR3 sequences, 30% to 40% seen once. This clonotype has ten or more counts. As yet, its antigen is unknown. Sequencing was done on a sample of blood. The sequence was obtained from a human donor in good health.

The CDR3 protein is CASSSVAGGETQYF. CDR3 DNA sequence: TGTGCCAGCAGCTCGGTAGCGGGGGGAGAGACCCAGTACTTC. The V call is TRBV5-6, the J call TRBJ2-5; 10 bases are a match to TRBD2. The CDR3 runs to 14 residues. The ends lost 3 bases at V and 4 bases at J; junction bases unmatched: 3. Germline CDR1 and CDR2: SGHDT and YYEEEE.